This TCR beta chain was sequenced during a study of blood T cell repertoires in COVID-19. As for the study in general: The samples span acute and convalescent COVID-19 from the United States, Italy and Spain. PBMCs, B-cell-depleted T cells, or T cells were the source of the cDNA or gDNA that made up the material.

The cohort comprised adults aged about 18 to 90 years residing in 20 to 30 US areas. Study processing details: For nucleated cells, counts were estimated from reference gene primer amplification. Using immunoSEQ multiplex PCR, the repertoire was profiled, and TCRdb retains in-frame clones only, with some absent. V and J calls and clone size are given by that table; D and trimming were obtained from the DNA. The sample consists of roughly 200,000 clones, 82% of them appearing once. V shed 6 bases, J shed 6 bases, and the junction held 4 bases outside the gene matches. The CDR3 runs to 14 residues. The germline CDR1 and CDR2 sequences are SGHTA and FQGNSA.

The sequencing input was PBMCs or T cells enriched from blood (not recorded which). The chain has TRBV7-2 and TRBJ2-7, with 14 bases aligning to TRBD2. The clonotype originates from a man in his forties who had recovered from COVID-19. The CDR3 here is CASRPGTSGSEQYF. In nucleotides, the CDR3 is TGTGCCAGCAGACCTGGGACTAGCGGGAGCGAGCAGTACTTC.